These 23 T cell receptor beta chains were sequenced from one sample in a study of T cell clonality in common variable immunodeficiency. Findings and limits, study-wide: Fewer deletions and N-nucleotide insertions were reportedly seen in common variable immunodeficiency TCR beta sequences.

Libraries were prepared by immunoSEQ multiplex PCR; TCRdb keeps only in-frame clonotypes and omits some of them. Observed in the sample are 40,000 to 50,000 clones, none of them singletons. Antigens for these TCRs are unknown. Sequencing input: peripheral blood mononuclear cells. Receptors originate from a human donor with common variable immunodeficiency.

The sequenced part of the CDR3 DNA is TGTGCCTGGAGTGTAGGACTAGCCTACGAG. Translation: CAWSVGLAYE. The whole CDR3 protein reads CAWSVGLAYEQYF. The gene calls are TRBV30 and TRBJ2-7, with 7 bases lining up with TRBD2. The missing CDR3 end, 3 residues past where the read stops, is filled in from the germline J gene. The germline V gene has CDR1 GTSNPN and CDR2 SVGIG (reference sequence). The CDR3 sequence is 13 residues long. Germline trimming cut 0 bases from V and 2 bases from J; bases unmatched to any gene: 1.

In regard to this clone: The CDR3 is cut off 3 residues early in the read; its end comes from the germline J gene. This sequence joins TRBV30 and TRBJ1-3; D not resolved. The germline V gene encodes CDR1 GTSNPN and CDR2 SVGIG (reference sequence). The CDR3 length is 15 residues. Trimming removed 2 bases at V and 3 bases at J, with 14 bases between. The sequenced part of the CDR3 DNA is TGTGCCTGGAGTCGGGTAGACGACTTTGGAAACACC. Translating it yields CAWSRVDDFGNT. The full CDR3 reads CAWSRVDDFGNTIYF.

This clone was detected ten times or more. The CDR3 end falls 3 residues outside the read, so it is completed with the germline J gene. This sequence joins TRBV7-9 and TRBJ1-3; possibly TRBD1 for D (5 bases). Trimming pared 5 bases from V and 3 bases from J, leaving 14 bases between. The germline gives CDR1 SEHNR, CDR2 FQNEAQ (reference sequence). The CDR3 totals 15 residues. CDR3 DNA, as far as it was read: TGTGCCAGCAGCGCTTCCAGGGATGTTGGAAACACC. This encodes CASSASRDVGNT. The whole CDR3 protein is CASSASRDVGNTIYF. The entire variable domain, with the rest obtained from reference TRBV7-9 and TRBJ1-3, is as follows: DTGVSQNPRHKITKRGQNVTFRCDPISEHNRLYWYRQTLGQGPEFLTYFQNEAQLEKSRLLSDRFSAERPKGSFSTLEIQRTEQGDSAMYLCASSASRDVGNTIYFGEGSWLTVV.

Ten or more counts support this clone. The sequence runs out 3 residues before the end of the CDR3; the remainder is reconstructed from the germline J gene. V is TRBV5-1 and J is TRBJ1-2; 12 nucleotides match TRBD1. Germline CDR1 reads SGHRS; CDR2 reads YFSETQ. The CDR3 totals 14 residues. The CDR3 spells CASRLDGTGGGYTF. The sequenced CDR3 bases are TGCGCCAGCAGGCTCGACGGGACAGGGGGCGGC.

This clone was detected ten times or more. The read ends 3 residues before the CDR3 terminus; that terminus is restored from the germline J gene. The chain couples TRBV19 to TRBJ1-1; perhaps TRBD1 as D (5 bases). The CDR3 covers 14 residues. Per germline, CDR1 LNHDA and CDR2 SQIVND (reference sequence). V lost 5 bases, J lost 3 bases, and 13 bases lay in between. This chain's CDR3 is CASSSRVEYTEAFF. CDR3 DNA (partial): TGTGCCAGTAGTTCCAGGGTGGAGTACACTGAA.

A note on this clone: The read stops 3 residues short of the end of the CDR3; the missing end is completed from the germline J gene. The chain employs TRBV19 and TRBJ1-2, with D maybe TRBD1 (6 bases). Deletions cut 6 bases from V and 5 bases from J, with 22 bases between. Germline CDR1 and CDR2: LNHDA and SQIVND (reference sequence). This CDR3 has 16 residues. CDR3 bases read: TGTGCCAGTAGCCAGACGACAGGAAGGGGAACTTATGGC. Translated: CASSQTTGRGTYG. The CDR3, in full, reads CASSQTTGRGTYGYTF.

As to this clone: From the germline J gene comes the end of the CDR3, since the read stops 3 residues before it. The chain uses TRBV19 and TRBJ2-7; 13 bases map to TRBD2. CDR1 and CDR2 (germline): LNHDA, SQIVND (reference sequence). V was pared by 4 bases and J by 3 bases, with 3 bases of the junction left unmatched. The CDR3 loop spans 15 amino acids. CDR3 DNA (partial): TGTGCCAGTAGTACCCGGACTAGCGGGAGCTACGAG. Encoded protein: CASSTRTSGSYE. The full CDR3 protein reads CASSTRTSGSYEQYF.

This clone has more than one count but fewer than ten. The read terminates 3 residues ahead of where the CDR3 ends, so the germline J gene completes it. The chain uses TRBV30 and TRBJ2-3; D is undetermined. This CDR3 has 12 residues. Germline V gene data show CDR1 as GTSNPN and CDR2 as SVGIG (reference sequence). The CDR3 spells CAWSLPSRAQYF. The CDR3 DNA, read in part, is TGTGCCTGGAGTCTCCCCTCAAGGGCG.

This clone was recorded many times. The read gets to within 3 residues of the CDR3 end, and the germline J gene fills in the rest. The chain joins TRBV11-3 to TRBJ2-2; perhaps TRBD2 as D (5 bases). Germline lookup yields CDR1 SGHNT and CDR2 YENEEA. This CDR3 region has 13 residues. V was pared by 5 bases and J by 7 bases, with 11 bases between. The CDR3 DNA, read in part, is TGTGCCAGCAGCAGATCGGGGTTCGGGGAG. Its translation: CASSRSGFGE. The entire CDR3 reads CASSRSGFGELFF.

On this clone itself: The CDR3 end falls 3 residues outside the read, so it is completed with the germline J gene. This chain connects TRBV7-9 to TRBJ2-7, with 7 bases matching TRBD1. The CDR3 totals 13 residues. Germline V gene data show CDR1 as SEHNR and CDR2 as FQNEAQ (reference sequence). Trimming took 5 bases from V and 3 from J; bases not matched to a gene: 4. CDR3 residues: CASSRGQFYEQYF. The CDR3 DNA, read in part, is TGTGCCAGCAGCAGGGGACAGTTCTACGAG.

This clone showed up many times. The observed sequence ends 3 residues before the CDR3 terminus, with the missing tail filled in from the germline J gene. V usage is TRBV18 and J usage is TRBJ1-6, with 9 bases that match TRBD1. After removal of 8 bases from V and 7 bases from J, the junction contained 6 bases not matched to a gene. The germline V gene encodes CDR1 KGHSH and CDR2 LQKENI. The CDR3 sequence is 14 residues long. CDR3 amino acids: CASRTGAENSPLHF. Partial CDR3 DNA: TGTGCCAGCCGGACAGGGGCTGAAAATTCACCC.

This clone was detected ten times or more. Read data end 3 residues before the CDR3 end; the end is taken from the germline J gene. This rearrangement joins TRBV29-1 to TRBJ1-5; 11 nucleotides line up with TRBD1. Trimming at V came to 7 bases and at J to 4 bases, leaving 6 bases not matched to a gene. The CDR3 is made up of 14 amino acids. In germline, CDR1 is SQVTM, CDR2 ANQGSEA. This CDR3 is CSAGDRGENQPQHF. The sequenced part of the CDR3 DNA is TGCAGCGCCGGGGACAGGGGGGAAAATCAGCCC.

Of note for this clone: Sequencing ends 3 residues short of the CDR3 end; the germline J gene provides the rest. The J gene is TRBJ2-7, the V gene TRBV7-6, with 11 positions matching TRBD2. Germline values: CDR1 SGHVS, CDR2 FNYEAQ. With V trimmed by 2 bases and J by 6 bases, 6 bases remained unmatched. The CDR3 spans 15 residues. The CDR3 bases that were read are TGTGCCAGCAGCTTATTAGACCTAGCGGGAGGCGAG. This encodes CASSLLDLAGGE. The full CDR3 is CASSLLDLAGGEQYF.

The sample holds many counts of this clone. The read halts 3 residues ahead of the CDR3 end, with the missing end drawn from the germline J gene. The chain uses TRBV2 and TRBJ1-2, with TRBD1 as a possible D gene (5 bases). The CDR3 has 16 amino acids. The germline V and J ends were trimmed by 7 bases and 7 bases, with 25 bases remaining between them. Germline V CDR1 and CDR2: SNHLY, FYNNEI. This chain's CDR3 is CASNSETRGSRFGYTF. CDR3 DNA, as far as it was read: TGTGCCAGCAACTCCGAGACGAGGGGCTCCCGGTTTGGC.

Many counts were recorded for this clone. The CDR3 end lies 3 residues beyond the end of the read and is filled in from the germline J gene. The chain joins TRBV7-9 to TRBJ2-7; TRBD1 agrees at 10 bases. The ends lost 3 bases at V and 5 bases at J; junction bases unmatched: 4. The germline CDR1 and CDR2 sequences are SEHNR and FQNEAQ (reference sequence). There are 14 residues in the CDR3. CDR3: CASSFRDRGHEQYF. The sequenced part of the CDR3 DNA is TGTGCCAGCAGCTTCCGGGACAGGGGCCACGAG.

This clone appeared a few times. The read finishes 3 residues shy of the CDR3 end, and the germline J gene is used to complete it. The chain joins TRBV7-2 to TRBJ2-1; 9 nucleotides align to TRBD1. J was trimmed by 8 bases and V by 3 bases; bases with no gene match: 5. The CDR3 covers 14 residues. Looked up from germline, CDR1 is SGHTA and CDR2 is FQGNSA. The DNA read from the CDR3 is TGTGCCAGCAGCTTCGAGACAGGGGGACATGAG. Protein product: CASSFETGGHE. The entire CDR3 protein is CASSFETGGHEQFF. Supplemented by reference TRBV7-2 and TRBJ2-1, the full variable domain reads GAGVSQSPSNKVTEKGKDVELRCDPISGHTALYWYRQSLGQGLEFLIYFQGNSAPDKSGLPSDRFSAERTGGSVSTLTIQRTQQEDSAVYLCASSFETGGHEQFFGPGTRLTVL.

This clone was seen many times. The read ends 3 residues early relative to the CDR3; the germline J gene fills the gap. The rearrangement links TRBV5-4 to TRBJ2-7; D possibly corresponds to TRBD1 (6 bases). The germline gives CDR1 SGHNT, CDR2 YYREEE (reference sequence). Deletions cut 0 bases from V and 6 bases from J, with 16 bases between. This CDR3 has 15 amino acids. CDR3 residues: CASSLEDRASLEQYF. The part of the CDR3 DNA that was read is TGTGCCAGCAGCTTGGAGGACAGAGCCTCCCTCGAG. Complete variable domain (other parts from reference TRBV5-4 and TRBJ2-7): ETGVTQSPTHLIKTRGQQVTLRCSSQSGHNTVSWYQQALGQGPQFIFQYYREEENGRGNFPPRFSGLQFPNYSSELNVNALELDDSALYLCASSLEDRASLEQYFGPGTRLTVT.

This clone occurred many times. Read sequence stops 3 residues before the CDR3 end, and the germline J gene provides the missing end. The chain combines TRBV20-1 with TRBJ2-3, with 8 bases identical to TRBD1. The J segment lost 6 bases and the V segment lost 5 bases, leaving 4 bases of the junction unmatched. Germline lookup yields CDR1 DFQATT and CDR2 SNEGSKA (reference sequence). The CDR3 is made up of 12 amino acids. The part of the CDR3 DNA that was read is TGCAGTGCTTGGACAGGGAGCGATACG. Translation: CSAWTGSDT. The whole CDR3 region reads CSAWTGSDTQYF.

A note on this clone: The read falls 3 residues short of the CDR3 end, and the missing part is taken from the germline J gene. V gene TRBV7-2 combines with J gene TRBJ2-5; tentatively, D is TRBD2 (6 bases). Germline loops: CDR1 SGHTA, CDR2 FQGNSA. The length of the CDR3 is 15 residues. V shed 5 bases and J shed 7 bases, with 20 bases lying between them. The CDR3 is CASSLSGRFEGTQYF. CDR3 bases read: TGTGCCAGCAGCCTTAGCGGCCGATTCGAGGGGACC.

This clone was recorded a few times. The DNA ends 3 residues before the CDR3 does, and the rest of the CDR3 is filled in from the germline J gene. The chain joins TRBV7-6 to TRBJ2-7, with D perhaps TRBD2 (7 bases). The CDR3 is made up of 15 amino acids. V was trimmed by 4 bases and J by 6 bases, leaving 19 bases between them. Looked up from germline, CDR1 is SGHVS and CDR2 is FNYEAQ. The chain's CDR3 is CASSSSPGLQGEQYF. CDR3 DNA (partial): TGTGCCAGCAGCTCATCCCCGGGACTACAGGGCGAG.

About this clone: The read is 3 residues too short to cover the CDR3 end, so that end is filled in from the germline J gene. The V and J genes are TRBV19 and TRBJ1-5; 8 bases align to TRBD1. There are 15 residues in the CDR3. Germline CDR1 reads LNHDA; CDR2 reads SQIVND (reference sequence). J gave up 3 bases and V 6 bases, and 7 bases lay outside the gene matches. The CDR3 sequence: CASRHRTGNNQPQHF. CDR3 DNA (partial): TGTGCCAGTAGGCATAGGACAGGGAACAATCAGCCC.

As to this clone: The read halts 3 residues ahead of the CDR3 end, with the missing end drawn from the germline J gene. The gene calls are TRBV19 and TRBJ2-7; 7 bases are shared with TRBD2. This CDR3 comprises 15 residues. J gave up 2 bases and V 4 bases, and 8 bases lay outside the gene matches. Germline-derived CDR1 and CDR2 are LNHDA and SQIVND (reference sequence). Partial CDR3 DNA: TGTGCCAGTAGTACCCCTAGCGGAAGGGCCTACGAG. Translation: CASSTPSGRAYE. The CDR3, in full, reads CASSTPSGRAYEQYF.

With respect to this clone: The CDR3 end falls 3 residues outside the read, so it is completed with the germline J gene. The V call is TRBV6-1, the J call TRBJ2-1; 7 bases match TRBD1. V was pared by 2 bases and J by 9 bases, with 4 bases of the junction left unmatched. CDR1 and CDR2 from the germline V gene are MNHNS and SASEGT. The CDR3 length is 13 residues. CDR3 sequence reads: CASSENRGTEQFF. The part of the CDR3 DNA that was read is TGTGCCAGCAGTGAAAACAGGGGCACTGAG.